Detailed here is one T cell receptor (beta chain). Amplification used 60 Vbeta primers and 13 Jbeta primers. Data came from immunoSEQ multiplex PCR; TCRdb stores just in-frame clones and leaves some out. This repertoire shows some 130,000 clones, 70% to 80% found once; its top ten account for over 0.8%. These data come from a study of cytomegalovirus exposure and HLA in healthy donors. The source is a woman aged 55 to 70 in good health and CMV-seronegative. Material for sequencing was PBMCs.

The CDR3: CASSFPESKTQYF. For the CDR3, the DNA is TGCGCCAGCAGCTTCCCCGAGTCGAAGACCCAGTACTTC. The chain combines TRBV5-1 with TRBJ2-5; D ambiguous. There are 13 residues in the CDR3. Trimming took off 2 bases at V and 6 bases at J, with 11 bases between the two ends. CDR1 and CDR2 from the germline V gene are SGHRS and YFSETQ. Together with reference TRBV5-1 and TRBJ2-5, the CDR3 gives the full variable domain: KAGVTQTPRYLIKTRGQQVTLSCSPISGHRSVSWYQQTPGQGLQFLFEYFSETQRNKGNFPGRFSGRQFSNSRSEMNVSTLELGDSALYLCASSFPESKTQYFGPGTRLLVL.